The 27 T cell receptor beta chains in this list originate from one sample, sequenced in a study of blood T cells in healthy people across ages. Next came a second PCR, run for about 7 to 12 cycles, which used a sample-barcoded 5' primer along with a J-beta primer mix. TCRdb called the 5' RACE reads again in MiXCR, with one record for every CDR3 protein. Here the sample spans 650,000 to 800,000 distinct CDR3 sequences, more than 45% being singletons. The sample taken for sequencing was blood. Receptor source: a woman older than 75 in good health.

This clonotype was seen many times. The chain is built from TRBV7-2 and TRBJ2-1; D remains unclear. CDR1 is SGHTA, CDR2 FQGNSA, per germline. Trimming took off 6 bases at V and 0 bases at J, with 9 bases between the two ends. This CDR3 region has 14 residues. CDR3 amino acids: CASRVQSSYNEQFF. The CDR3 DNA reads TGTGCCAGCAGGGTGCAGAGCTCCTACAATGAGCAGTTCTTC.

V is TRBV5-5 and J is TRBJ2-3, with TRBD1 matching 11 bases. The CDR3 contains 17 residues. The germline V gene has CDR1 SGHKS and CDR2 YYEKEE (reference sequence). V lost 0 bases, J lost 5 bases, and 8 bases stayed unmatched. CDR3 protein: CASSLALDRGRIDTQYF. CDR3 sequence (DNA): TGTGCCAGCAGCTTGGCCCTGGACAGGGGGCGAATAGATACGCAGTATTTT.

This clonotype was observed a handful of times. V gene TRBV5-1 combines with J gene TRBJ2-1, with 7 bases identical to TRBD2. V lost 2 bases, J lost 7 bases, and 9 bases stayed unmatched. This CDR3 is built from 15 residues. CDR1 is SGHRS, CDR2 YFSETQ, per germline. CDR3 protein: CASSFEGGSGNEQFF. CDR3 sequence (DNA): TGCGCCAGCAGCTTTGAGGGAGGGTCGGGAAATGAGCAGTTCTTC.

This clonotype was recorded many times. V is TRBV15 and J is TRBJ1-1; no reliable D call. Germline-derived CDR1 and CDR2 are LNHNV and YYDKDF (reference sequence). Trimming took off 0 bases at V and 4 bases at J, with 9 bases between the two ends. This CDR3 is 14 amino acids long. The CDR3 DNA sequence: TGTGCCACCAGCAGAGATTATGGTGGCACTGAAGCTTTCTTT. Its protein is CATSRDYGGTEAFF.

About this clonotype: A much larger clone differs from this one at a single base, so this may be a read error. The V call is TRBV7-9, the J call TRBJ2-5; TRBD1 aligns across 7 bases. The DNA end is a closer match to TRBJ2-1, so the J assignment may be wrong. In germline, CDR1 is SEHNR, CDR2 FQNEAQ (reference sequence). The CDR3 has 16 residues. The DNA of the CDR3 is TGTGCCAGCAGCTTAGAAATCGGGACAGAACAAGAGACCCAGTTCTTC. Translating it yields CASSLEIGTEQETQFF.

As concerns this clonotype: The junction departs from germline at one end; a sequencing error may be responsible. The chain recombines TRBV7-9 with TRBJ2-3; maybe TRBD2 (6 bases). Germline CDR1 and CDR2: SEHNR and FQNEAQ (reference sequence). The CDR3 spans 13 residues. CDR3 DNA sequence: TGTGCCAACAGCGTGGGACTTACCGATACGCAGTATTTT. Residues: CANSVGLTDTQYF.

A word on this clonotype: A clone one base away is much larger, so this may be a read error. The chain carries TRBV21-1 and TRBJ2-3; TRBD1, the D gene given by the table, was not confirmed from the DNA. TRBV21-1 is listed as a pseudogene. The CDR3 is made up of 15 amino acids. The CDR3 region is CASVPCLTVVDTQYF. CDR3 DNA sequence: TGTGCCAGCGTCCCTTGTCTGACAGTGGTCGATACGCAGTATTTT.

In this sample, this clonotype turned up many times. The chain couples TRBV9 to TRBJ1-2, with D hard to call. The CDR3 spans 13 residues. The V and J ends lost 5 bases and 6 bases respectively, with 14 bases between them. Germline values: CDR1 SGDLS, CDR2 YYNGEE. The CDR3 nucleotides are TGTGCCAGCAGTTCGTCCTTCCCCCATGGCTACACCTTC. As protein: CASSSSFPHGYTF.

This clonotype has a single count. The gene calls are TRBV15 and TRBJ2-4, with 10 positions matching TRBD1. The J call could be wrong; TRBJ2-7 is a better fit for the DNA end. This CDR3 region has 18 residues. CDR1 and CDR2 from the germline V gene are LNHNV and YYDKDF (reference sequence). CDR3 sequence: CATSREQPGTGVFYEQYF. CDR3 sequence (DNA): TGTGCCACCAGCAGAGAGCAACCCGGGACAGGGGTTTTCTACGAGCAGTACTTC.

J is TRBJ2-7 and V is TRBV14; the D is unclear. V was pared by 5 bases and J by 5 bases, with 7 bases between. Germline assignment: CDR1 SGHDN and CDR2 FVKESK. This CDR3 contains 11 residues. The CDR3 coding sequence is TGTGCCAGCAGCAAAAGCGACGAGCAGTACTTC. It codes for CASSKSDEQYF.

This clonotype has more than one count but fewer than ten. The chain uses TRBV6-4 and TRBJ2-2, with TRBD2 matching 13 bases. The germline CDR1 and CDR2 sequences are MRHNA and SNTAGT. The CDR3 has 14 residues. J gave up 6 bases and V 7 bases, and 2 bases lay outside the gene matches. The CDR3: CASTGLAGSGELFF. CDR3 bases: TGTGCCAGCACGGGACTAGCGGGGTCCGGGGAGCTGTTTTTT.

The chain uses TRBV4-1 and TRBJ2-1; the D is unclear. V was shortened by 6 bases and J by 9 bases, with 15 bases between the two germline ends. CDR3 length: 13 amino acids. Germline V gene lookup returns CDR1 MGHRA and CDR2 YSYEKL. The CDR3 sequence: CASSQDGVSEQFF. The CDR3 region has the DNA TGCGCCAGCAGTCAGGATGGGGTCTCTGAGCAGTTCTTC.

This sequence joins TRBV12-3 or TRBV12-4 and TRBJ2-2, with 7 bases that match TRBD1. The CDR3 runs to 14 residues. V shed 7 bases and J 6 bases; nucleotides not matched to a gene: 8. The CDR3: CASIATGRAGELFF. CDR3 bases: TGTGCCAGCATTGCGACAGGGCGGGCCGGGGAGCTGTTTTTT.

At least ten counts were recorded for this clonotype. The chain has TRBV5-1 and TRBJ2-7; a possible D gene is TRBD1 (6 bases). The CDR3 contains 13 residues. From germline, CDR1 is SGHRS and CDR2 YFSETQ. Trimming removed 5 bases at V and 4 bases at J, with 13 bases between. The CDR3 DNA reads TGCGCCAGCAGTCACGGACAGTCATACGAGCAGTACTTC. It specifies CASSHGQSYEQYF.

V gene TRBV7-2 combines with J gene TRBJ2-7, with D possibly called TRBD1 or TRBD2 (5 bases each). V gave up 0 bases and J gave up 1 base, with 10 bases separating them. CDR1 SGHTA and CDR2 FQGNSA come from the germline V gene. This CDR3 contains 15 residues. CDR3 region: CASSLAGTKSYEQYF. The CDR3 DNA follows: TGTGCCAGCAGCTTAGCCGGGACCAAGTCCTACGAGCAGTACTTC.

The table lists this clonotype with a few counts. The CDR3 spells CASRGINSPLHF. CDR3 in DNA: TGTGCCAGCAGGGGAATTAATTCACCCCTCCACTTT. The V call is TRBV3-1, the J call TRBJ1-6, with D unresolved. Per the germline V gene, CDR1 is LGHDT and CDR2 is YNNKEL (reference sequence). The length of the CDR3 is 12 residues. V lost 6 bases to trimming and J lost 6 bases, with 6 bases between them.

This clonotype was observed at least ten times. This chain joins TRBV7-2 and TRBJ1-5; D unresolved. The CDR3 extends over 13 amino acids. Looked up from germline, CDR1 is SGHTA and CDR2 is FQGNSA. Trimming removed 6 bases from V and 3 bases from J, with 9 bases in between. CDR3 coding DNA: TGTGCCAGCAGTTTTCGGGACAATCAGCCCCAGCATTTT. Residues: CASSFRDNQPQHF. Full variable domain (rest looked up from reference TRBV7-2 and TRBJ1-5): GAGVSQSPSNKVTEKGKDVELRCDPISGHTALYWYRQSLGQGLEFLIYFQGNSAPDKSGLPSDRFSAERTGGSVSTLTIQRTQQEDSAVYLCASSFRDNQPQHFGDGTRLSIL.

J is TRBJ1-1 and V is TRBV9, with D hard to call. The CDR3 spans 14 residues. The V gene lost 3 bases and the J gene lost 0 bases, with 9 bases spanning the gap. CDR1 is SGDLS, CDR2 YYNGEE, per germline. CDR3 in amino acids: CASSATEMNTEAFF. CDR3 DNA: TGTGCCAGCAGCGCGACCGAAATGAACACTGAAGCTTTCTTT.

The V call is TRBV12-5, the J call TRBJ2-1; 8 nucleotides agree with TRBD2. The DNA end is a closer match to TRBJ2-7, so the J assignment may be wrong. The CDR3 is 15 amino acids. Germline V gene sequence: CDR1 LGHNT, CDR2 FRNRAP. The CDR3 DNA sequence: TGTGCTAGTGGTTCCCCGGGACTAGTAGGCAATGAGCAGTACTTC. Translated, it gives CASGSPGLVGNEQYF.

This chain links TRBV10-3 with TRBJ2-7; 11 bases align to TRBD2. The end of the DNA is better explained by TRBJ2-5, so the J call may be wrong. Looked up from germline, CDR1 is ENHRY and CDR2 is SYGVKD. CDR3 length: 18 amino acids. The CDR3: CAISGSGTSGPTRETQYF. CDR3 DNA sequence: TGTGCCATCAGTGGGTCGGGGACTAGCGGCCCCACCCGAGAGACCCAGTACTTC.

V is TRBV6-6 and J is TRBJ2-5; no clear D. The CDR3 runs 13 residues. Per the germline V gene, CDR1 is MNHNY and CDR2 is SVGAGI (reference sequence). V lost 5 bases, J lost 4 bases, and 11 bases lay in between. The CDR3 nucleotides are TGTGCCAGCAGTCCAAGCGTCCGAGAGACCCAGTACTTC. Its protein product is CASSPSVRETQYF.

Only a few counts were recorded for this clonotype. The chain is built from TRBV6-6 and TRBJ1-6, with a tentative D call TRBD1 (5 bases). Germline V gene sequence: CDR1 MNHNY, CDR2 SVGAGI (reference sequence). CDR3 length: 14 amino acids. V gave up 6 bases and J gave up 11 bases, with 17 bases separating them. CDR3 region: CASSPGTGRAPLHF. Written as DNA, the CDR3 is TGTGCCAGCAGCCCAGGGACCGGGAGGGCACCCCTCCACTTT.

The rearrangement links TRBV7-2 to TRBJ2-4; D unresolved. Germline values: CDR1 SGHTA, CDR2 FQGNSA. The length of the CDR3 is 15 residues. Trimming stripped 5 bases from V and 13 bases from J, with 24 bases between. The CDR3 nucleotides read TGTGCCAGCAGCCCTCAGGACGGGTTCCCTAAAGAGCAGTACTTC. Its protein product is CASSPQDGFPKEQYF. Supplemented by reference TRBV7-2 and TRBJ2-4, the full variable domain reads GAGVSQSPSNKVTEKGKDVELRCDPISGHTALYWYRQSLGQGLEFLIYFQGNSAPDKSGLPSDRFSAERTGGSVSTLTIQRTQQEDSAVYLCASSPQDGFPKEQYFGAGTRLSVL.

The rearrangement uses TRBV4-1 and TRBJ2-1; D call uncertain. The CDR3 runs to 15 residues. Trimming shortened V by 4 bases and J by 0 bases, and 10 bases separated the two germline ends. Germline V lookup: CDR1 MGHRA, CDR2 YSYEKL. Written as DNA, the CDR3 is TGCGCCAGCAGCCCCTACGCAGACTCCTACAATGAGCAGTTCTTC. The encoded protein is CASSPYADSYNEQFF.

The chain is built from TRBV27 and TRBJ2-7; D might be TRBD1 (5 bases). The end of the DNA fits TRBJ2-5 better, so the J call may be wrong. The CDR3 is 15 amino acids. Germline CDR1 MNHEY, CDR2 SMNVEV (reference sequence). The CDR3, as DNA: TGTGCCAGCAGTTTATCGTGGGGCAATCAAGAGACCCAGTACTTC. It codes for CASSLSWGNQETQYF.

As to this clonotype: The conserved phenylalanine or tryptophan normally closing the CDR3 is absent here, so this likely arose from a read error. The rearrangement links TRBV12-3 or TRBV12-4 to TRBJ2-3; a possible D gene is TRBD2 (5 bases). The V end lost 6 bases, the J end lost 4 bases, and 14 bases lay between the germline ends. The CDR3 has 14 amino acids. CDR3 sequence reads: CASRVAGGADTQYS. The DNA of the CDR3 is TGTGCCAGCAGGGTAGCAGGAGGTGCAGATACGCAGTATTCT.

This clonotype occurred a few times. This rearrangement joins TRBV20-1 to TRBJ2-7; no clear D gene. The CDR3 has 12 residues. Germline V gives CDR1 DFQATT, CDR2 SNEGSKA (reference sequence). Trimming left V 3 bases short and J 3 bases short, with 9 bases between. CDR3: CSASPTGYEQYF. The CDR3 DNA reads TGCAGTGCTAGCCCGACCGGCTACGAGCAGTACTTC.